This entry lists 22 T cell receptor beta chains sequenced from one sample in a study of CD8 T cells in ankylosing spondylitis. Study results and limitations: For ankylosing spondylitis blood, a TCR beta motif of eight or nine highly homologous variants appeared characteristic.

Antigens of these TCRs are unknown. TCRdb called the 5' RACE reads again in MiXCR, with one record for every CDR3 protein. The table lists roughly 440,000 distinct CDR3 sequences, roughly 15% of them singletons, with 0.85% to 1.3% in the top ten. The sequencing input was blood, either unsorted or a sorted T cell fraction (not recorded which). The receptors come from a male donor with ankylosing spondylitis.

CDR3 sequence: CASSSSPAGVSGNTIYF. The CDR3 DNA reads as TGTGCCAGCAGTTCATCCCCCGCAGGGGTTTCTGGAAACACCATATATTTT. The chain links TRBV12-3 or TRBV12-4 to TRBJ1-3; D is perhaps TRBD1 (6 bases). Trimming took off 4 bases at V and 1 base at J, with 17 bases between the two ends. This CDR3 has 17 amino acids.

The CDR3 DNA reads as TGTGCCAGCAGCTTGTTAGGGTCTGGGTCCAAAAACATTCAGTACTTC. Encoded protein: CASSLLGSGSKNIQYF. This sequence joins TRBV5-5 and TRBJ2-4; unclear D gene. CDR1 is SGHKS and CDR2 is YYEKEE in the germline V gene (reference sequence). The CDR3 contains 16 residues. V lost 1 base, J lost 2 bases, and 13 bases lay in between.

The chain uses TRBV18 and TRBJ1-1; 8 bases align to TRBD1. The CDR3 contains 15 residues. CDR1 KGHSH and CDR2 LQKENI come from the germline V gene. Trimming cost V 2 bases and J 5 bases; bases outside gene matches: 7. This CDR3 is CASSPGGQGRTEAFF. For the CDR3, the DNA is TGTGCCAGCTCACCAGGAGGACAGGGAAGGACTGAAGCTTTCTTT.

The chain is built from TRBV28 and TRBJ2-1, with 15 bases identical to TRBD2. V shed 6 bases, J shed 9 bases, and the junction held 6 bases outside the gene matches. The CDR3 length is 15 residues. Germline loops: CDR1 MDHEN, CDR2 SYDVKM. CDR3 protein: CASSLGTSGRTEQFF. CDR3 nucleotide sequence: TGTGCCAGCAGCTTGGGGACTAGCGGGAGGACTGAGCAGTTCTTC.

This clonotype was picked up a small number of times. The chain uses TRBV20-1 and TRBJ2-7, with D uncertain. The CDR3 runs 11 residues. Trimming stripped 1 base from V and 6 bases from J, with 7 bases between. Germline V CDR1 and CDR2: DFQATT, SNEGSKA (reference sequence). CDR3: CSARAGIEQYF. Written as DNA, the CDR3 is TGCAGTGCTAGAGCAGGAATCGAGCAGTACTTC.

V gene TRBV29-1 combines with J gene TRBJ2-3, with D maybe TRBD1 (6 bases). Between the trimmed V and J ends, which lost 7 bases and 2 bases, there was a span of 16 bases. Germline-derived CDR1 and CDR2 are SQVTM and ANQGSEA. This CDR3 has 14 amino acids. CDR3 protein: CSAARTANTDTQYF. The CDR3 DNA reads TGCAGCGCTGCCCGGACAGCCAACACAGATACGCAGTATTTT.

This clonotype was seen more than once but under ten times. This chain connects TRBV5-5 to TRBJ2-6; a possible D gene is TRBD2 (6 bases). This CDR3 is 16 amino acids long. V was pared by 2 bases and J by 4 bases, with 13 bases between. Germline-derived CDR1 and CDR2 are SGHKS and YYEKEE (reference sequence). CDR3 nucleotides: TGTGCCAGCAGCTTCTCGGGGACTGGCGGGGCCAACGTCCTGACTTTC. It codes for CASSFSGTGGANVLTF.

The chain carries TRBV12-3 or TRBV12-4 and TRBJ1-5; D is perhaps TRBD1 (5 bases). There are 15 residues in the CDR3. Deletions cut 5 bases from V and 0 bases from J, with 11 bases between. The DNA of the CDR3 is TGTGCCAGCAGTCGACAGCAACATAGCAATCAGCCCCAGCATTTT. Its translation is CASSRQQHSNQPQHF.

The chain couples TRBV10-3 to TRBJ2-1; TRBD2 matches at 7 bases. Germline CDR1 ENHRY, CDR2 SYGVKD. Trimming removed 0 bases from V and 2 bases from J; junction bases left unmatched: 4. This CDR3 spans 16 amino acids. CDR3 nucleotides: TGTGCCATCAGTGAGTCACTAGCGTCGCCCTACAATGAGCAGTTCTTC. It codes for CAISESLASPYNEQFF.

The chain is built from TRBV9 and TRBJ2-1; the D is unclear. The germline V gene has CDR1 SGDLS and CDR2 YYNGEE. The CDR3 is 15 amino acids. Trimming stripped 0 bases from V and 0 bases from J, with 7 bases between. The CDR3, as DNA: TGTGCCAGCAGCGTAGGAGAGAACTCCTACAATGAGCAGTTCTTC. It is translated as CASSVGENSYNEQFF.

This clonotype was seen more than once but under ten times. This chain joins TRBV3-1 and TRBJ2-7; 8 nucleotides align to TRBD1. The CDR3 runs to 15 residues. After removal of 3 bases from V and 5 bases from J, the junction contained 9 bases not matched to a gene. CDR1 and CDR2 (germline): LGHDT, YNNKEL (reference sequence). As DNA, the CDR3 is TGTGCCAGCAGCCACCCCGGACAGGGATCTAACGAGCAGTACTTC. The encoded protein is CASSHPGQGSNEQYF.

V usage is TRBV7-2 and J usage is TRBJ1-4; D remains unclear. V lost 4 bases to trimming and J lost 3 bases, with 12 bases between them. The CDR3 runs 15 residues. Germline CDR1 and CDR2: SGHTA and FQGNSA. CDR3 loop: CASSSRPAANEKLFF. CDR3 bases: TGTGCCAGCAGCTCCCGACCAGCTGCTAATGAAAAACTGTTTTTT.

This clonotype came up once. V and J are TRBV14 and TRBJ2-6; D is possibly TRBD1 (5 bases). The V end was cut by 0 bases, the J end by 3 bases, with 21 bases between. The CDR3 spans 20 residues. Germline V lookup: CDR1 SGHDN, CDR2 FVKESK. The CDR3 DNA follows: TGTGCCAGCAGCCAAGAAGGGGTTTCGGCCTCTCTTGTTGGGGCCAACGTCCTGACTTTC. It encodes CASSQEGVSASLVGANVLTF.

This chain uses TRBV20-1 with TRBJ1-5, with TRBD1 identical over 8 bases. With V trimmed by 5 bases and J by 2 bases, 5 bases remained unmatched. Germline lookup yields CDR1 DFQATT and CDR2 SNEGSKA (reference sequence). This CDR3 contains 14 residues. The CDR3 coding sequence is TGCAGTGCTGCGGACAGGGCCCGCAATCAGCCCCAGCATTTT. The encoded protein is CSAADRARNQPQHF.

This chain uses TRBV3-1 with TRBJ2-5; D call uncertain. V dropped 4 bases and J dropped 9 bases, with 24 bases sitting between them. The CDR3 covers 16 residues. CDR1 is LGHDT, CDR2 YNNKEL, per germline (reference sequence). The CDR3 nucleotides read TGTGCCAGCAGCCCCGAAATGAACCCGAGAGATAGGGCCCAGTACTTC. Translated, it gives CASSPEMNPRDRAQYF.

This clonotype has only a few counts. The V and J genes are TRBV2 and TRBJ2-2; a possible D gene is TRBD2 (6 bases). Trimming removed 7 bases from V and 5 bases from J, with 17 bases in between. The CDR3 contains 15 residues. Germline V gene lookup returns CDR1 SNHLY and CDR2 FYNNEI. DNA of the CDR3: TGTGCCAGCACTGCCACTAGCACTAGGACCGGGGAGCTGTTTTTT. Residues: CASTATSTRTGELFF.

The chain carries TRBV7-3 and TRBJ2-1; no clear D gene. The V end was cut by 2 bases, the J end by 3 bases, with 11 bases between. The CDR3 is made up of 15 amino acids. Germline CDR1 SGHTA, CDR2 FQGTGA. This chain's CDR3 is CASSLYGGNYNEQFF. CDR3 nucleotides: TGTGCCAGCAGCTTATACGGCGGAAACTACAATGAGCAGTTCTTC.

This clonotype has just a few counts. The chain is built from TRBV10-3 and TRBJ2-3, with D unclear. This CDR3 comprises 14 residues. The V end was cut by 3 bases, the J end by 0 bases, with 7 bases between. Per germline, CDR1 ENHRY and CDR2 SYGVKD. The CDR3 nucleotides are TGTGCCATCAGTGAAAGTTTTAGCACAGATACGCAGTATTTT. It yields the protein CAISESFSTDTQYF.

The chain is built from TRBV10-2 and TRBJ2-3, with 12 nucleotides matching TRBD2. With V trimmed by 3 bases and J by 5 bases, 6 bases remained unmatched. Looked up from germline, CDR1 is WSHSY and CDR2 is SAAADI. This CDR3 contains 16 residues. CDR3 DNA: TGCGCCAGCAGTGACCCCGCGACTAGCGGGGGAGATACGCAGTATTTT. Translation: CASSDPATSGGDTQYF.

Only a few counts were recorded for this clonotype. The rearrangement joins TRBV5-8 to TRBJ2-2, with D perhaps matching TRBD2 (6 bases). In germline, CDR1 is SGHTS, CDR2 YDEGEE. The CDR3 is 14 residues long. Trimming shortened V by 6 bases and J by 3 bases, and 12 bases separated the two germline ends. The CDR3 is CASTRGGDTGELFF. Written as DNA, the CDR3 is TGTGCCAGCACCCGAGGAGGGGACACCGGGGAGCTGTTTTTT.

This chain joins TRBV10-3 and TRBJ2-1; 7 bases fit TRBD1. The CDR3 runs 14 residues. Germline values: CDR1 ENHRY, CDR2 SYGVKD. V was pared by 5 bases and J by 4 bases, with 5 bases of the junction left unmatched. The CDR3 loop reads CAISRDSVYNEQFF. The DNA of the CDR3 is TGTGCCATCAGTAGGGACAGTGTATACAATGAGCAGTTCTTC.

Ten or more counts support this clonotype. V and J are TRBV29-1 and TRBJ2-1; 7 bases line up with TRBD1. Germline V gene sequence: CDR1 SQVTM, CDR2 ANQGSEA. Losses at the gene ends were 7 bases for V and 6 bases for J; bases not matched to a gene: 12. The CDR3 consists of 14 residues. CDR3 sequence reads: CSAADRDRVNEQFF. The CDR3 coding sequence is TGCAGCGCAGCGGATAGGGACAGAGTCAATGAGCAGTTCTTC.